Listed here are 6 T cell receptor beta chains from one sample, sequenced in a study of T-cell reconstitution after alpha-beta-depleted transplantation in children. Preparing the TCRbeta library involved the use of unique molecular identifiers. TCRdb ran MiXCR on the PCR reads and lists one entry per CDR3 protein. This table has 500,000 to 600,000 distinct CDR3 sequences, more than 20% appearing once. The source was PBMCs, collected before TCRalphabeta/CD19-depleted stem cell transplant. The receptors shown here come from a boy under two years old with Wiskott-Aldrich syndrome, due to receive a stem cell transplant.

V is TRBV7-2 and J is TRBJ2-7; 8 bases match TRBD1. The CDR3 length is 15 residues. Germline V gene lookup returns CDR1 SGHTA and CDR2 FQGNSA. V lost 3 bases and J lost 0; bases outside the gene matches: 4. DNA for the CDR3: TGTGCCAGCAGCTTTTGGACAGGGCCCTCCTACGAGCAGTACTTC. Its protein is CASSFWTGPSYEQYF.

This clonotype was observed a handful of times. J is TRBJ2-1 and V is TRBV9; no definite D call. In germline, CDR1 is SGDLS, CDR2 YYNGEE. V dropped 0 bases and J dropped 8 bases, with 6 bases sitting between them. The CDR3 is made up of 12 amino acids. CDR3 coding DNA: TGTGCCAGCAGCGTAGCTTTCGATGAGCAGTTCTTC. This gives the protein CASSVAFDEQFF.

The sample holds a few counts of this clonotype. The chain recombines TRBV5-1 with TRBJ1-1, with a possible D match to TRBD1 (6 bases). Germline CDR1 and CDR2: SGHRS and YFSETQ. Trimming removed 1 base at V and 7 bases at J, with 14 bases between. The CDR3 has 14 residues. CDR3 bases: TGCGCCAGCAGCTTGTTTTCAGGGGACTATGAAGCTTTCTTT. Its translation is CASSLFSGDYEAFF.

Comment on this clonotype: With a much larger clone just one base away, this may be a read error. This rearrangement joins TRBV6-1 to TRBJ2-3; D may correspond to TRBD1 or TRBD2 (5 bases each). CDR1 and CDR2 (germline): MNHNS, SASEGT. The germline V and J ends were trimmed by 7 bases and 1 base, with 15 bases remaining between them. The CDR3 loop spans 15 amino acids. The CDR3 is CASKRDHPGTDTQYF. CDR3 bases: TGTGCCAGCAAAAGGGACCACCCAGGCACAGATACGCAGTATTTT.

This clonotype was observed a few times. CDR3 bases: TGCAGCGTTGAAAGTGTGTACGCGGAGACCCAGTACTTC. Translating gives CSVESVYAETQYF. V and J are TRBV29-1 and TRBJ2-5; no definite D call. Germline V gives CDR1 SQVTM, CDR2 ANQGSEA. V lost 2 bases, J lost 5 bases, and 12 bases lay in between. The CDR3 totals 13 residues.

This chain connects TRBV12-3 or TRBV12-4 to TRBJ2-2; D gene uncertain. V was clipped by 6 bases and J by 7 bases, with 9 bases between them. The CDR3 extends over 12 amino acids. The CDR3 DNA follows: TGTGCCAGCAGCCCCGACGGCGGGGAGCTGTTTTTT. It encodes CASSPDGGELFF.